This T cell receptor (beta chain) was documented in a study of cytomegalovirus exposure and HLA in healthy donors. Primers for the PCR totalled 60 Vbeta and 13 Jbeta. The data were produced by immunoSEQ multiplex PCR, yet TCRdb's version contains in-frame clones alone and is incomplete. The data contain tens of thousands of clones, roughly 77% of them singletons. Points on this clone: Its antigen is still unknown.

Study-wide findings and caveats: Immune exposure information comprised only CMV serostatus.

The CDR3 length is 13 residues. Germline values: CDR1 SGHRS, CDR2 YFSETQ. The J segment lost 3 bases and the V segment lost 2 bases, leaving 2 bases of the junction unmatched. This clonotype was sampled from a young man in good health and CMV-seropositive. What was sequenced was PBMCs. The rearrangement joins TRBV5-1 to TRBJ2-7, with 7 bases that match TRBD1. CDR3 coding DNA: TGCGCCAGCAGCTTCTCAGGGGGCTACGAGCAGTACTTC. It specifies CASSFSGGYEQYF.